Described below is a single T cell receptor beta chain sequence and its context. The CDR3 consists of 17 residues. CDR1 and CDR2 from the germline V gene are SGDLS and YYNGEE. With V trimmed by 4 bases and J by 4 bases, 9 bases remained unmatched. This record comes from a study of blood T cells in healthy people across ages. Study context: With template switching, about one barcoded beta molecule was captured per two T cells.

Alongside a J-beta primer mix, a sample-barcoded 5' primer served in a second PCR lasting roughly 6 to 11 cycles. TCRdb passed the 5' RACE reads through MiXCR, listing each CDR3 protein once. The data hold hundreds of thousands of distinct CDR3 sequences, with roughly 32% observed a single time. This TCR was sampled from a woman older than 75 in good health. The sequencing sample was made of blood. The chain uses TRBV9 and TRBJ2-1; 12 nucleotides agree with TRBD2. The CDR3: CASSTQTSGGIYNEQFF. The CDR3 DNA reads TGTGCCAGCAGCACACAGACTAGCGGGGGTATATACAATGAGCAGTTCTTC.